The source of this TCR beta chain is a study of blood T cell repertoires in COVID-19. For the study at large: Italy, Spain and the United States were the sources of the convalescent and acute COVID-19 samples. T cells, B-cell-depleted T cells, or PBMCs supplied cDNA or gDNA.

Per the study methods: Amplifying reference gene primers gave estimates of nucleated cell counts. The data were produced by immunoSEQ multiplex PCR, yet TCRdb's version contains in-frame clones alone and is incomplete. The DNA gave D and trimming, while V, J and clone size come from that table. The table includes approximately 150,000 clones, approximately 87% detected once. The CDR3 contains 14 residues. The ends were cut back, 4 bases at V and 0 bases at J, with 8 bases in the middle. Per germline, CDR1 SGHDT and CDR2 YYEEEE. This sequence originates from a man aged 50-60 years who had recovered from COVID-19. The material sequenced was peripheral blood. The chain is built from TRBV5-6 and TRBJ1-3; D gene unclear. CDR3 region: CASSAKSSGNTIYF. The DNA of the CDR3 is TGTGCCAGCAGCGCGAAGAGCTCTGGAAACACCATATATTTT.